This T cell receptor beta chain was captured in a study of post-analysis software for immune sequencing data. Across the whole study: Disease courses included relapsing-remitting, secondary progressive and progressive-relapsing multiple sclerosis. Notes on the study in general: The normalized Chao1 diversity of multiple sclerosis patients was significantly lower than that of controls. When the samples were clustered directly with F measure, those that had been prepared in the same batch showed strong co-clustering. Patients had higher frequencies than controls of roughly five TRBV segments, including TRBV5-6, TRBV5-1 and TRBV20-1.

Per the germline V gene, CDR1 is SGHRS and CDR2 is YFSETQ. The J segment lost 1 base and the V segment lost 4 bases, leaving 7 bases of the junction unmatched. The CDR3 is made up of 17 amino acids. Carried by the TCR beta cDNA libraries were unique molecular identifiers. From around 0.96 to 9.9 million T cells, 550,000 or so cDNA molecules were obtained. TCRdb reprocessed the PCR reads via MiXCR and lists one record per CDR3 protein. The sample holds hundreds of thousands of distinct CDR3 sequences, 30% seen once. As regards this clonotype: Its specificity is not known.

What was sequenced was blood. The sequence was obtained from a girl under 18 with multiple sclerosis. V usage is TRBV5-1 and J usage is TRBJ2-1, with 11 nucleotides matching TRBD2. The CDR3, as DNA: TGCGCCAGCAGCACTAGCGGGAGCCCCACATCCTACAATGAGCAGTTCTTC. Amino acids: CASSTSGSPTSYNEQFF.